Sequencing of this T cell receptor beta chain was carried out in a study of T-cell memory formation after mild COVID-19. At the level of the study: Among the donors, TCR clusters were largely specific to each donor.

TCRdb reprocessed the 5' RACE reads with MiXCR, giving one entry per CDR3 protein. This repertoire shows about 250,000 distinct CDR3 sequences, about 16% found once; its top ten account for 2% to 2.5%. General study findings and limits: Later expanders leaned CD4+, whereas clones that contracted between day 15 and 85 were balanced CD4/CD8. Confirmation of SARS-CoV-2 specificity was lacking for second-wave clones peaking day 37.

Concerning this clonotype: Its antigen is as yet unknown.

Germline values: CDR1 SQVTM, CDR2 ANQGSEA. Trimming took off 4 bases at V and 5 bases at J, with 12 bases between the two ends. This CDR3 is 13 amino acids long. The TCR sequence derives from an adult woman who had mild COVID-19 (a few samples of this study predate the infection). Cell type and time point are not known. The chain combines TRBV29-1 with TRBJ1-5; D unclear. The sample was PBMCs or a T cell subset sorted from them (not recorded which). DNA for the CDR3: TGCAGCGTTGCAGATGAGACCGATCAGCCCCAGCATTTT. Translated, it gives CSVADETDQPQHF.